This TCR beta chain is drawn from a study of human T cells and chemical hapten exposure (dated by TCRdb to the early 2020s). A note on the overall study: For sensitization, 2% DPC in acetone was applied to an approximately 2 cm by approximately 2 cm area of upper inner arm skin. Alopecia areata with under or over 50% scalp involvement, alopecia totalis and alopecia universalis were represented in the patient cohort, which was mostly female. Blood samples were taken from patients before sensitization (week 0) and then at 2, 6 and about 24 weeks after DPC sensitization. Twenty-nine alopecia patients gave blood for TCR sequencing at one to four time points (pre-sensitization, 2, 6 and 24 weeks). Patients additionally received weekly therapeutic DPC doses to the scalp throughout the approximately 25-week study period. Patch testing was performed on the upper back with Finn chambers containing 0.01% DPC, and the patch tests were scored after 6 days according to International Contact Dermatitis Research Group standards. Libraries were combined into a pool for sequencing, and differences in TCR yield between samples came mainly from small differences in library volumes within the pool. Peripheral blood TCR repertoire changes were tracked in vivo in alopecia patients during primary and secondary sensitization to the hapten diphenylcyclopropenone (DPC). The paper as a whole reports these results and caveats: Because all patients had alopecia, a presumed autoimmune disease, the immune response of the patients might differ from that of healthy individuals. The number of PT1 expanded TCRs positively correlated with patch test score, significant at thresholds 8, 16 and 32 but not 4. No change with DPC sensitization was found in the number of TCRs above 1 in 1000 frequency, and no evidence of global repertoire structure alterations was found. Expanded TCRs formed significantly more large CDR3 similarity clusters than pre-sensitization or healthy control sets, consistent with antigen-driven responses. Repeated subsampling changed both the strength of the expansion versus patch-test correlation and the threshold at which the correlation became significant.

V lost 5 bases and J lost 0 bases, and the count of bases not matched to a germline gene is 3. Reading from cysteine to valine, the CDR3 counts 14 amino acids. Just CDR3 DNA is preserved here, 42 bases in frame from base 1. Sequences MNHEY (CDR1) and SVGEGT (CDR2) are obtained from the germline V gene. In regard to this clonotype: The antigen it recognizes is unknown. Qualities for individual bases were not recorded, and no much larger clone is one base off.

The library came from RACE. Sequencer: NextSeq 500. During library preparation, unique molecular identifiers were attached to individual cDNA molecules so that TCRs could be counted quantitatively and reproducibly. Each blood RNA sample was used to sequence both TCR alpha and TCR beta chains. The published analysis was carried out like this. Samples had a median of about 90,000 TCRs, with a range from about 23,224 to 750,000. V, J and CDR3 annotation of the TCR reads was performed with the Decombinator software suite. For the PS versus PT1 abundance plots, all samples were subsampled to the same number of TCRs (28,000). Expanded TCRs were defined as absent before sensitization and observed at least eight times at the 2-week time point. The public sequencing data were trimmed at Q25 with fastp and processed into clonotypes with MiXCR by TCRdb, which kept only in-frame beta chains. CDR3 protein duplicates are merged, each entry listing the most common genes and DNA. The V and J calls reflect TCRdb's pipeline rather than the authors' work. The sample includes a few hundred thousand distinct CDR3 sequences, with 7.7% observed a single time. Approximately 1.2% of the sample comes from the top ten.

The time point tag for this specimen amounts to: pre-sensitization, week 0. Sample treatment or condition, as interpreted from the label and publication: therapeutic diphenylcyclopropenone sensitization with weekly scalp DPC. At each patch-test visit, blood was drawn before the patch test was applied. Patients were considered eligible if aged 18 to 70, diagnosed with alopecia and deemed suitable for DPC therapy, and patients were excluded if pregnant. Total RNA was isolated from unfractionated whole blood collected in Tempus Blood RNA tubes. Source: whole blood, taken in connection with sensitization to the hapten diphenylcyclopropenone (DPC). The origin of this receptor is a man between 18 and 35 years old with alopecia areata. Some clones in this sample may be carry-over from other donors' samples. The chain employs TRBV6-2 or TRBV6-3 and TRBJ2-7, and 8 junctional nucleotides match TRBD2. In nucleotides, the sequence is TGTGCCAGCAGTCGGGGGGGGCTCTCCTACGAGCAGTACGTC. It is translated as CASSRGGLSYEQYV.